A single T cell receptor (beta chain) is shown here with its context. Reverse transcription of all isolated RNA meant that expressed TCRB transcripts were sequenced. Libraries were prepared by immunoSEQ multiplex PCR; TCRdb keeps only in-frame clonotypes and omits some of them. The sample has under 250,000 clones; about 14% are singletons. The data were obtained in a study of beta chain features in type 1 diabetes. Germline CDR1 MNHEY, CDR2 SVGAGI. Trimming removed 6 bases from V and 7 bases from J; junction bases left unmatched: 6. The CDR3 runs 15 residues. The sequence came from a woman aged 35 to 49 in good health. Sequenced: naive CD4+ T cells from blood. The chain links TRBV6-5 to TRBJ2-1; 13 bases map to TRBD2. CDR3 sequence (DNA): TGTGCCAGCAGCGGACTAGCGGGGGACGAGAATGAGCAGTTCTTC. Translated: CASSGLAGDENEQFF.